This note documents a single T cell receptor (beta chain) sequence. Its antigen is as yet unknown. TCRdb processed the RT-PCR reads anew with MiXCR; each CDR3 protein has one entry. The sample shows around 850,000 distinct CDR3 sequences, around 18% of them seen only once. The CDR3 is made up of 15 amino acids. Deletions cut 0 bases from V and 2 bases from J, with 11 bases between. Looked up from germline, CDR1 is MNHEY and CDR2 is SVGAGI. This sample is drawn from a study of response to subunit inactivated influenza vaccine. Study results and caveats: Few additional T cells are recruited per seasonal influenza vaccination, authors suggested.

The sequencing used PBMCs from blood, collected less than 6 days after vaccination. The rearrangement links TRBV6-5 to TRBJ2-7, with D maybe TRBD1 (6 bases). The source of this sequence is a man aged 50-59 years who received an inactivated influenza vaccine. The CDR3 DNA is TGTGCCAGCAGTTACTCCAACAGGGCTACCTACGAGCAGTACTTC. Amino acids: CASSYSNRATYEQYF.